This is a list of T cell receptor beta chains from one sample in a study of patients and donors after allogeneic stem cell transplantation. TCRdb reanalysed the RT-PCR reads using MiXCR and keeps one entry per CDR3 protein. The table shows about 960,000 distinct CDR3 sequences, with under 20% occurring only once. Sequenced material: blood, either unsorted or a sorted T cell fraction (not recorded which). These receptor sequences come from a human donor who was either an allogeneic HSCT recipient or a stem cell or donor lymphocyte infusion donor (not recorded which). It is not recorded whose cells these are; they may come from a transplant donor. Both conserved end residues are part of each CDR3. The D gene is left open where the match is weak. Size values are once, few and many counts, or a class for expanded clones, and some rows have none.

TGTGCCAGCAGCGTTAACAGTGTCTATGGCTACACCTTC | CASSVNSVYGYTF | TRBJ1-2 | TRBV11-2 | . | few
TGCGCCAGCAGCTTGGATCCCAGCGCAAAGGGAGATACGCAGTATTTT | CASSLDPSAKGDTQYF | TRBJ2-3 | TRBV5-1 | . | few
TGTGCCAGCAGGGAACCTCAGGGGTTCCCTGAAGCTTTCTTT | CASREPQGFPEAFF | TRBJ1-1 | TRBV11-2 | . | .
TGTGCCACCAGCAGAGACACCTCGATTTATGGCTACACCTTC | CATSRDTSIYGYTF | TRBJ1-2 | TRBV15 | . | .
TGCGCCAGCAGCTTGTTGGGACTAGATTACAATGAGCAGTTCTTC | CASSLLGLDYNEQFF | TRBJ2-1 | TRBV5-1 | TRBD2 | many
TGCGCCAGCAGCGTGACAGGGGAAGGGGATGAGCAGTTCTTC | CASSVTGEGDEQFF | TRBJ2-1 | TRBV5-1 | TRBD1 | .
TGCGCCAGCAGCGGGGCAGCCTCTGGAAACACCATATATTTT | CASSGAASGNTIYF | TRBJ1-3 | TRBV5-1 | . | few
TGTGCCAGCACCACTGCCGCCGGGAGGGGGTCGGGCTATGGCTACACCTTC | CASTTAAGRGSGYGYTF | TRBJ1-2 | TRBV28 | . | few
TGTGCCAGCAGTCCTACAGGGGGCGAAGGAACTGAAGCTTTCTTT | CASSPTGGEGTEAFF | TRBJ1-1 | TRBV12-3/TRBV12-4 | TRBD1 | many
TGCAGCGCGGCAGGGGACACAGATACGCAGTATTTT | CSAAGDTDTQYF | TRBJ2-3 | TRBV29-1 | . | many
TGCGCCAGCAGCCAACTCTCTCAGGGATACCTTAACTATGGCTACACCTTC | CASSQLSQGYLNYGYTF | TRBJ1-2 | TRBV4-3 | . | .
TGTGCCATCAGGAACCAACAAGGGGGCGGCACTGAAGCTTTCTTT | CAIRNQQGGGTEAFF | TRBJ1-1 | TRBV10-3 | TRBD1 | .
TGTGCCAGCAGTTACTCCAGTCAGGGCACAGATACGCAGTATTTT | CASSYSSQGTDTQYF | TRBJ2-3 | TRBV6-5 | . | few
TGTGCCAGCAGTTTGGGGCATGGAGCTTTCTTT | CASSLGHGAFF | TRBJ1-1 | TRBV12-3/TRBV12-4 | . | many
TGTGCCATCAGGGCAGACCTCTCTGGAAACACCATATATTTT | CAIRADLSGNTIYF | TRBJ1-3 | TRBV10-3 | . | few
TGCGCCAGCAGCTATCGGGTTCCCTCCCAAACCGGGGAGCTGTTTTTT | CASSYRVPSQTGELFF | TRBJ2-2 | TRBV5-1 | . | few